This entry describes one T cell receptor (beta chain). This clonotype showed up many times. No antigen is known for it. No base qualities exist here, and no much larger clone lies one base off it. The data were taken from a study of T cells in Graves' hyperthyroidism and ophthalmopathy (dated by TCRdb to the late 2010s). For the wider study: Peripheral blood was sampled at the time of initial diagnosis, prior to any treatment. According to the paper, TCR Vbeta CDR3 sequencing was carried out on roughly 130 peripheral blood samples, which came from some 41 ophthalmopathy, about 75 hyperthyroidism and about 17 progressor patients. An independent validation cohort of about 19 hyperthyroidism patients and approximately 17 patients who later progressed to ophthalmopathy tested prospective prediction of ophthalmopathy. In addition, the study compared T-cell repertoires in thyroid tissue and in blood from six Graves' hyperthyroidism patients. TCR V-J signatures able to tell the groups apart were searched for in a discovery cohort of 90 to 100 patients, of whom 43 had Graves' ophthalmopathy and roughly 57 had stable Graves' hyperthyroidism. After blood sampling, hyperthyroidism patients were treated with methimazole at a starting dose of 30 mg daily, and ophthalmopathy patients were treated with high-dose intravenous methylprednisolone. The roughly 100 discovery patients were randomly divided into training and test sets at a 7:3 ratio. The paper as a whole reports these results and caveats: In validation, progression to ophthalmopathy was predicted by the model with around 71% sensitivity and 72% to 80% specificity, a median of around 5.9 months before onset. A model built on a 13 V-J signature distinguished ophthalmopathy from stable hyperthyroidism, reaching 87.88% sensitivity and about 81% specificity in cross-validation and 80%/75% in testing. Blood samples also contained most of the expanded thyroid clonotypes (frequency above 0.001), which suggests that blood repertoires may reflect thyroid immune responses. Sample size was not statistically predetermined, and investigators were not blinded to group allocation.

CDR3 length: 15 amino acids, cysteine to phenylalanine. Here the CDR3 DNA is all that survives: 45 bases in frame from base 1. V loses 5 bases at its end and J loses 10 bases; junction bases beyond the gene matches: 11. CDR1 and CDR2 are read off the germline V gene as SGHTA and FQGTGA. TCR beta CDR3 regions were amplified from RNA transcripts. The first round of RT-PCR for the TCR CDR3 was performed with the HTBI primer set and the Qiagen OneStep RT-PCR kit. The libraries were constructed in a second round of multiplex PCR and then size-selected and purified. The libraries were sequenced on an Illumina HiSeq2000 using paired-end 100 bp reads. In the paper's pipeline: SOAPnuke was used to process the raw data, throwing out any read that contained adapters or uncalled bases, had a mean Phred below 15, or lacked an exact constant-primer or identifier match. High-quality paired reads were merged with COPE v1.2.5, and unique nucleotide sequences were defined as clonotypes. MiTCR v1.1 was used to align the clonotypes against IMGT TRBV, TRBD and TRBJ reference segments. The analysis included only V-J combinations with a frequency above 0.0001, which together covered around 99% of the repertoires. The TCS score was defined as F50 (clonal expansion) divided by E x V (chaos), with BLOSUM62-based TCRdist calculated between CDR3 peptides within each V-J. Welch's t-statistics and random forest reduced approximately 520 V-J features to 10 to 15, which were used in a naive Bayes classifier (R e1071). The public reads were reprocessed in TCRdb via fastp at Q25 and MiXCR, keeping in-frame beta chains. Rows with one shared CDR3 protein collapse into an entry with the most common genes and DNA. The V and J calls were not made by the authors but by TCRdb's processing. This sample holds some 700,000 distinct CDR3 sequences; 15% to 20% were observed only once. Jointly, the top ten make up around 15% of the sample.

A patient counted as having stable Graves' hyperthyroidism if no progression to ophthalmopathy occurred over 18 months of follow-up. Hyperthyroidism patients were newly diagnosed, had a disease duration of under 2 months, and were aged 18 to 65 years. Any patient with an uncontrolled infection, another autoimmune disease, pregnancy or lactation was excluded. Diagnoses were established on the basis of clinical symptoms, serum thyroxine and TRAb, thyroid ultrasound, and orbital computed tomography. Ficoll-Paque density gradient centrifugation was used to isolate PBMCs from around 10 ml of fresh peripheral blood. Total RNA was extracted using Trizol reagent, and RNA quality was assessed on an Agilent 2100 Bioanalyzer.

Recombination connected TRBV7-3 to TRBJ1-6, with TRBD1 matching 7 junction bases. The sequence was obtained from a man aged 50 to 59 with Graves' hyperthyroidism. Sequencing was carried out using blood. At the DNA level, the sequence is TGTGCCAGCAGCGCCCGACAGGGTGTAGGATCACCCCTCCACTTT. This sequence encodes CASSARQGVGSPLHF.